A selection of T cell receptor beta chains follows, all from one sample in a study of T-cell memory formation after mild COVID-19. A single record per CDR3 protein comes from TCRdb applying MiXCR to the 5' RACE reads. Among about 160,000 distinct CDR3 sequences listed, roughly 28% were seen once. Material for sequencing was PBMCs or a T cell subset sorted from them (not recorded which). Receptor source: an adult woman who had mild COVID-19 (a few samples of this study predate the infection). Cell type and time point are not known. Each CDR3 is given with its conserved first and last residue. Fields, in order: V gene, D gene, clone size, J gene, CDR3 DNA, CDR3 protein. The D gene is left open where the match is weak. The size of a clone is reported for some rows only, either as once, few or many, or as a class for expanded clones.

TRBV9	TRBD1	few	TRBJ2-1	TGTGCCAGCAGCAAGACAGGGGGTGCCTACAATGAGCAGTTCTTC	CASSKTGGAYNEQFF
TRBV4-1	-	-	TRBJ2-3	TGCGCCAGCAGACGGACCGGGCTAGGAATCACAGATACGCAGTATTTT	CASRRTGLGITDTQYF
TRBV29-1	-	-	TRBJ1-2	TGCAGCGTTCGGGCGGGGGATGGCTACACCTTC	CSVRAGDGYTF
TRBV6-5	-	-	TRBJ1-1	TGTGCCAGCATCCCGGGGCCCTCAGCCAAAGCTTTCTTT	CASIPGPSAKAFF
TRBV25-1	TRBD1	few	TRBJ1-2	TGTGCCAGCAGGGCTCAGGGACAGGGGTTAGGCTACACCTTC	CASRAQGQGLGYTF
TRBV3-1	TRBD2	-	TRBJ2-7	TGTGCCAGCAGCCGCAAGAGCCCGGGCCTAGCGGGAGGGGCCTACGAGCAGTACTTC	CASSRKSPGLAGGAYEQYF
TRBV12-3/TRBV12-4	TRBD1	-	TRBJ2-7	TGTGCCAGCAGTACCGGACAGGGGGCATCCTACGAGCAGTACTTC	CASSTGQGASYEQYF
TRBV4-3	-	-	TRBJ2-1	TGCGCCAGCAGCCAAGTTGGTAGGAAAGGGGGAGACTACAATGAGCAGTTCTTC	CASSQVGRKGGDYNEQFF
TRBV9	TRBD1	few	TRBJ2-5	TGTGCCAGCAGCACCCGACGAGGGGCAGGGGGCTTGGAGACCCAGTACTTC	CASSTRRGAGGLETQYF
TRBV20-1	TRBD1	-	TRBJ1-2	TGCAGTGCTGGACAGGGCATCGGCTACACCTTC	CSAGQGIGYTF
TRBV4-1	TRBD1	many	TRBJ2-7	TGCGCCAGCAGCCAGCATACAGGGGGCGACACCTACGAGCAGTACTTC	CASSQHTGGDTYEQYF
TRBV7-2	TRBD2	-	TRBJ2-5	TGTGCCAGCAGCTTTGGACTAGCCCTTTACCCCAAAGAGACCCAGTACTTC	CASSFGLALYPKETQYF
TRBV6-5	-	-	TRBJ2-3	TGTGCCAGCAGACTAGGGCTCCCGGATACGCAGTATTTT	CASRLGLPDTQYF
TRBV18	-	-	TRBJ2-7	TGTGCCAGCTCACCACCGACGGTCTCCTACGAGCAGTACTTC	CASSPPTVSYEQYF
TRBV11-2	TRBD2	-	TRBJ2-1	TGTGCCAGCCAACGGACTAGCGGGGACCTTTACAATGAGCAGTTCTTC	CASQRTSGDLYNEQFF
TRBV2	TRBD2	few	TRBJ2-1	TGTGCCAGCAGGGAGATGGGGCTAGCGGGGGTGGATGAGCAGTTCTTC	CASREMGLAGVDEQFF
TRBV24-1	-	few	TRBJ2-2	TGTGCCACCAGTGATAGAGCGGAGACCGGGGAGCTGTTTTTT	CATSDRAETGELFF